This T cell receptor (beta chain) came from a study of cytomegalovirus exposure and HLA in healthy donors. About the research overall: Prior work identified 120 million or so unique TCR beta sequences in around 170 million T cells.

This CDR3 has 12 amino acids. Trimming took 2 bases from V and 6 from J, leaving 10 bases between them. Germline V gene lookup returns CDR1 GTSNPN and CDR2 SVGIG (reference sequence). Primers for the PCR totalled 60 Vbeta and 13 Jbeta. Sequencing used immunoSEQ multiplex PCR; TCRdb keeps in-frame clones, though not all of them. The sample records some 190,000 clones, 65% to 85% being singletons. This clone turned up a few times. The chain employs TRBV30 and TRBJ1-1, with unresolved D. This sequence was found in a girl between 10 and 17 years old in good health and CMV-seropositive. The source material was PBMCs. The chain's CDR3 is CAWSSSGAEAFF. The CDR3 nucleotides are TGTGCCTGGAGTTCGTCCGGGGCTGAAGCTTTCTTT.